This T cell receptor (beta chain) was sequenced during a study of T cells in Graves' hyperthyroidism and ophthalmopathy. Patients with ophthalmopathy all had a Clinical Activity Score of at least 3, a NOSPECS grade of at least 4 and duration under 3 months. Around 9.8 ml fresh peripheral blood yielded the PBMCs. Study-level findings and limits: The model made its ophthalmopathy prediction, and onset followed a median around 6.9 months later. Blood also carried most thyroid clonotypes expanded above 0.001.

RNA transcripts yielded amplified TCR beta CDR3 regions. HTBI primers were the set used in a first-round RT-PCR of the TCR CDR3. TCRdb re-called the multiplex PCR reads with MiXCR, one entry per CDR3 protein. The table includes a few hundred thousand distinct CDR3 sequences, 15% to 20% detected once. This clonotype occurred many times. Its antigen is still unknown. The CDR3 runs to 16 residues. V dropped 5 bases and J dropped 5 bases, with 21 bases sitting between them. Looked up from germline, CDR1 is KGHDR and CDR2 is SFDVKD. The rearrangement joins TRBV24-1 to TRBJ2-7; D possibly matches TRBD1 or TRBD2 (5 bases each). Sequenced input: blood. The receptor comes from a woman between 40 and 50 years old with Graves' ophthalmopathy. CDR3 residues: CATSAPTATVRDEQYF. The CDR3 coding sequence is TGTGCCACCAGTGCTCCGACAGCCACTGTGAGGGACGAGCAGTACTTC.